The 2 T cell receptor beta chains reported below all come from one sample, sequenced in a study of blood T cells in healthy people across ages. A second PCR, run for roughly 7 to 12 cycles, used a sample-barcoded 5' primer plus a J-beta primer mix. TCRdb called the 5' RACE reads again in MiXCR, with one record for every CDR3 protein. The data hold about 670,000 distinct CDR3 sequences, with over 40% observed a single time. The source material was blood. These receptors all come from an elderly man in good health.

The rearrangement joins TRBV6-5 to TRBJ1-5; 7 bases agree with TRBD1. From germline, CDR1 is MNHEY and CDR2 SVGAGI. The ends lost 2 bases at V and 0 bases at J; junction bases unmatched: 13. The CDR3 runs 19 residues. CDR3 nucleotides: TGTGCCAGCAGTTACCTGGGACAGCTCATTTCAAATAGCAATCAGCCCCAGCATTTT. This translates into CASSYLGQLISNSNQPQHF.

The chain is built from TRBV3-1 and TRBJ2-7; the match to TRBD1 covers 8 bases. This CDR3 is 14 amino acids long. Germline CDR1 is LGHDT and CDR2 is YNNKEL (reference sequence). Trimming cost V 5 bases and J 6 bases; bases outside gene matches: 9. Here the CDR3 DNA reads TGTGCCAGCAGCGCCCGGACAGGGAGTTCCGAGCAGTACTTC. It yields the protein CASSARTGSSEQYF.